A selection of T cell receptor beta chains follows, all from one sample in a study of T cells in Graves' hyperthyroidism and ophthalmopathy. From the multiplex PCR reads, TCRdb called clonotypes with MiXCR, one entry per CDR3 protein. The sample contains around 350,000 distinct CDR3 sequences, approximately 14% of which appear only once. Source material: blood. The receptors derive from a woman aged 55-70 years with Graves' ophthalmopathy. Both conserved end residues are part of each CDR3.

v_gene	j_gene	CDR3aa
TRBV7-3	TRBJ2-6	CASSSPGDRDSGANVLTF
TRBV5-1	TRBJ2-1	CASSSDRSLIDEQFF
TRBV28	TRBJ1-2	CASRRPGGNRYGYTF
TRBV28	TRBJ2-5	CASSHRGQETQYF
TRBV14	TRBJ2-5	CASSQQPVGETQYF
TRBV28	TRBJ2-2	CASSFLGTGELFF
TRBV28	TRBJ2-7	CASNAGIYEQYF
TRBV4-2	TRBJ2-7	CASSQGWSGYEQYF
TRBV6-1	TRBJ2-1	CASSESENRGYNEQFF
TRBV13	TRBJ2-7	CASSLRGASLYEQYF
TRBV30	TRBJ1-2	CACESVGYTF
TRBV20-1	TRBJ2-2	CSAREAGTGLVAGELFF
TRBV15	TRBJ2-7	CATSNDIANKEQYF
TRBV28	TRBJ2-3	CASSFQRTQDTQYF
TRBV10-3	TRBJ2-5	CAISKGGRGETQYF
TRBV5-1	TRBJ2-4	CASSTTGGAYIQYF
TRBV11-2	TRBJ2-1	CASSREGSGGLGAIGNEQFF
TRBV7-9	TRBJ1-1	CASSREGVGTEAFF
TRBV2	TRBJ2-7	CASRVDSSYEQYF
TRBV6-1	TRBJ2-7	CASSPGTGSFHEQYF
TRBV7-2	TRBJ1-2	CASSLEVWGDRYGYTF
TRBV13	TRBJ1-3	CASSLGQNSGNTIYF
TRBV12-3/TRBV12-4	TRBJ2-7	CASSIWAAGPYEQYF
TRBV28	TRBJ1-2	CASSIPTGPYGHTF
TRBV24-1	TRBJ2-2	CATSDPTAETGAGELFF
TRBV3-1	TRBJ2-3	CASSQAYSADTQYF
TRBV27	TRBJ2-6	CASSLYRTRSSGANVLTF
TRBV2	TRBJ2-3	CASSEGGVRTDTQYF
TRBV18	TRBJ1-5	CASSTRTGGLQPQHF
TRBV7-9	TRBJ2-2	CASSYLVTGELFF
TRBV3-1	TRBJ2-7	CASSRVNWGGLQYF
TRBV27	TRBJ1-5	CASSSQDNQPQHF
TRBV5-1	TRBJ2-1	CASSNSLAGGYNEQFF
TRBV5-1	TRBJ2-7	CASSGTSGRGWVYEQYF
TRBV5-6	TRBJ2-4	CASSLVGAGGTIQYF
TRBV7-9	TRBJ2-5	CASSLATSFQETQYF
TRBV28	TRBJ2-2	CASYHQGGGDTGELFF
TRBV20-1	TRBJ2-5	CSAKPGQGGETQYF
TRBV3-1	TRBJ1-1	CASSQVGQQNTEAFF